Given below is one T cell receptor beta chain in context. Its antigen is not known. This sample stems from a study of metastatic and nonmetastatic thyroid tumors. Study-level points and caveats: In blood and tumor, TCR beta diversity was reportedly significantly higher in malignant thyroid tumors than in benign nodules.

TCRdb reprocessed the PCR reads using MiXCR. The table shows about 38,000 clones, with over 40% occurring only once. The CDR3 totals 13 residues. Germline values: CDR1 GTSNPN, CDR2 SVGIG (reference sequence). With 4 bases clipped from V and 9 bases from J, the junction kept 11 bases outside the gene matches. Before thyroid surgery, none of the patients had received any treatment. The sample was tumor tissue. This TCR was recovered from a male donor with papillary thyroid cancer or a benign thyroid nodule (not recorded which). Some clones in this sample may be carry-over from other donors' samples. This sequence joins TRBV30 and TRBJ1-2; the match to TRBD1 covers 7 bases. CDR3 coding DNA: TGTGCCTGGACTGGGGGGACAGATGCACGCTACACCTTC. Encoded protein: CAWTGGTDARYTF.